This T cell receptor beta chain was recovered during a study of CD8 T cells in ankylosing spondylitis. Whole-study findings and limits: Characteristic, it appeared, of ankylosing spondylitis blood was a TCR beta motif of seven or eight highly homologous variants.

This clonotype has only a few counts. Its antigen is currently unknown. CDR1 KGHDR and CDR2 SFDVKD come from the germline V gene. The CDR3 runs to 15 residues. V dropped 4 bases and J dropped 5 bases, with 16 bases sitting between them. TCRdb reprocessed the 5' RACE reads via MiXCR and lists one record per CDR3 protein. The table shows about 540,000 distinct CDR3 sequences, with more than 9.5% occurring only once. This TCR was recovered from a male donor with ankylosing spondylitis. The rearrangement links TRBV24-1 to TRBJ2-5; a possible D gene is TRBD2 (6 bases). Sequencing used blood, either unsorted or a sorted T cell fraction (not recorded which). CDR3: CATSDTRDSGETQYF. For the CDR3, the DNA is TGTGCCACCAGTGACACCCGGGACTCAGGGGAGACCCAGTACTTC.